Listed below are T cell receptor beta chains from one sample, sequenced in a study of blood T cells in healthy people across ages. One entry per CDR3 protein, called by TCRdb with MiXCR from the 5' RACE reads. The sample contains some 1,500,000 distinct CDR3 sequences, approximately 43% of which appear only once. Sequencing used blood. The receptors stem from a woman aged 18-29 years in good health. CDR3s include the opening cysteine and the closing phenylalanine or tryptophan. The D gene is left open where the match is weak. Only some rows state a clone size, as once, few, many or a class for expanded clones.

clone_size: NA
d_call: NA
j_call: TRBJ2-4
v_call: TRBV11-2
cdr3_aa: CASSSGGRDIQYF
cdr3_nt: TGTGCCAGCAGCTCCGGAGGGCGGGACATTCAGTACTTC

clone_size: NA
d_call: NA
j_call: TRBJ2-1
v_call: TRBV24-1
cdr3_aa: CATSDLGSSYNEQFF
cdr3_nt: TGTGCCACCAGTGATTTGGGGAGCAGCTACAATGAGCAGTTCTTC

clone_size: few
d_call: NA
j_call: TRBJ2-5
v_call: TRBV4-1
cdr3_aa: CASSPGITNEQYF
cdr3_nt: TGCGCCAGCAGCCCAGGGATAACGAATGAGCAGTACTTC

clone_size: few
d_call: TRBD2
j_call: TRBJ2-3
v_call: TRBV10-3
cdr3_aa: CAISTSGGFADTQYF
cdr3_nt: TGTGCCATCTCGACTAGCGGGGGCTTCGCGGATACGCAGTATTTT

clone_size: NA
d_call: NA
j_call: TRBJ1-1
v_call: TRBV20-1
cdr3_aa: CSAIGGGNTEAFF
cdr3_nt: TGCAGTGCTATAGGCGGGGGGAACACTGAAGCTTTCTTT

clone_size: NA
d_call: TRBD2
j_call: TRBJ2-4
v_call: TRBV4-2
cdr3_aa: CASSQRGAQETQYF
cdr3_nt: TGTGCCAGCAGCCAGCGGGGGGCGCAAGAGACTCAGTACTTC

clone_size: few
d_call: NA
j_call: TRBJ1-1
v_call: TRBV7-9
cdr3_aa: CASSLPATPREAFF
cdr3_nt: TGTGCCAGCAGCTTACCAGCGACACCAAGAGAAGCTTTCTTT

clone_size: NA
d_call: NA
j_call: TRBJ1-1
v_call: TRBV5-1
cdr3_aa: CARSLLMGSTEAFF
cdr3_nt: TGCGCCCGCAGCTTGCTGATGGGGAGCACTGAAGCTTTCTTT

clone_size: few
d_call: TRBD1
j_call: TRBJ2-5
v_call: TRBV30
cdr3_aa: CAWSTGQGAYF
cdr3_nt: TGTGCCTGGAGTACAGGACAGGGGGCGTACTTC

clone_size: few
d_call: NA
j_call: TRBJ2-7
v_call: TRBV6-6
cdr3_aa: CASSYHSVPYEQYF
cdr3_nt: TGTGCCAGCAGTTACCATAGTGTTCCCTACGAGCAGTACTTC

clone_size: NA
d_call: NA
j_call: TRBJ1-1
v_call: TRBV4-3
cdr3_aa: CASGPEGEGGTEAFF
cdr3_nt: TGCGCCAGCGGCCCAGAGGGGGAGGGGGGTACTGAAGCTTTCTTT

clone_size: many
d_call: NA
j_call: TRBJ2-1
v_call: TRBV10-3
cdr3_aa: CAISVGGEQFF
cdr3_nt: TGTGCCATCAGTGTCGGGGGCGAGCAGTTCTTC

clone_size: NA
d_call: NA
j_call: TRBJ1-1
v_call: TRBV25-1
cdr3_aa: CASSELGVSEAFF
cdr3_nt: TGTGCCAGCAGTGAGTTAGGGGTGTCTGAAGCTTTCTTT

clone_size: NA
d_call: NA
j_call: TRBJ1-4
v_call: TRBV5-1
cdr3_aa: CASSQGRSSINEKLFF
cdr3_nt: TGCGCCAGCAGCCAAGGACGGTCGTCGATAAATGAAAAACTGTTTTTT

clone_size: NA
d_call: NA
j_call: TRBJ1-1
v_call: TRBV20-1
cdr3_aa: CSARETLGTEAFF
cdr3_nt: TGCAGTGCTAGAGAAACTCTGGGCACTGAAGCTTTCTTT

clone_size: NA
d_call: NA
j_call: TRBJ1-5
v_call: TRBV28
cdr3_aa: CASRKGGSSNQLQHF
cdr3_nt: TGTGCCAGCAGAAAAGGAGGATCTAGCAATCAGCTCCAGCATTTT

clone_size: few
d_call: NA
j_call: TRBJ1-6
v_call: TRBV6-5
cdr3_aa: CASKEANNSPLHF
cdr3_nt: TGTGCCAGCAAGGAAGCAAATAATTCACCCCTCCACTTT

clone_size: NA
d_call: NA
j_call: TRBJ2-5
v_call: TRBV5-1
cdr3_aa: CASSLNTNNEQYF
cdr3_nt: TGCGCCAGCAGCTTGAACACTAACAATGAGCAGTACTTC

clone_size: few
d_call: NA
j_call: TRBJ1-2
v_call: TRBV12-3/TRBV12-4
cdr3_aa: CASSTGLIGYGYTF
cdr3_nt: TGTGCCAGCTCAACGGGACTCATCGGCTATGGCTACACCTTC

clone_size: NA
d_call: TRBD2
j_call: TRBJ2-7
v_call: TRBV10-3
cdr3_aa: CAMRLGGTSGYEQYF
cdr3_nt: TGTGCCATGCGATTGGGGGGGACTAGCGGATACGAGCAGTACTTC

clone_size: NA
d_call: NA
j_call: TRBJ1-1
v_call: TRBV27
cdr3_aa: CASSFSAEGRRAFF
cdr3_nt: TGTGCCAGCAGTTTCTCCGCGGAGGGGCGAAGAGCTTTCTTT

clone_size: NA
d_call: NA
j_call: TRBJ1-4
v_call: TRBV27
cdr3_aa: CASSSTTTRTKLFF
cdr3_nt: TGTGCCAGCAGTTCGACCACAACTAGAACAAAACTGTTTTTT

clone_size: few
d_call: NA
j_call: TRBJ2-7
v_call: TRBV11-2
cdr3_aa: CASRRASHGETYEQYF
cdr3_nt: TGTGCCAGCAGGCGAGCATCACACGGGGAAACCTACGAGCAGTACTTC

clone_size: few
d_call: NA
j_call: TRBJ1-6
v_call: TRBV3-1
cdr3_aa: CASSQGELGPYNSPLHF
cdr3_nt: TGTGCCAGCAGCCAAGGAGAGTTGGGACCTTATAATTCACCCCTCCACTTT

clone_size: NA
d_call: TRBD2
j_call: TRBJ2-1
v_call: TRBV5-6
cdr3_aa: CASSLLREGLVEQFF
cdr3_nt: TGTGCCAGCAGCTTGCTGCGGGAGGGCCTGGTTGAGCAGTTCTTC

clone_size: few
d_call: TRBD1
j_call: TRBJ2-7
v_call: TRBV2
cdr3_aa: CASRIQGRQDEQYF
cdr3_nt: TGTGCCAGCAGAATACAGGGGCGGCAGGACGAGCAGTACTTC

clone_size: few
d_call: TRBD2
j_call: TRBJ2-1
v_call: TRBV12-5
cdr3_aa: CASGLGSSGVSSYNEQFF
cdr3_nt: TGTGCTAGTGGTTTGGGGAGTAGCGGGGTGAGCTCCTACAATGAGCAGTTCTTC

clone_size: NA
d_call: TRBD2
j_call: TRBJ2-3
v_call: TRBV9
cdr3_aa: CASSVAGGPADTQYF
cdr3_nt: TGTGCCAGCAGCGTAGCGGGGGGGCCAGCAGATACGCAGTATTTT

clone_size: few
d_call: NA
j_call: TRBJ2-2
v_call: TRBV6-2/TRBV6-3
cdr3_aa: CASQERLTGELFF
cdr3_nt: TGTGCCAGCCAGGAGAGACTAACCGGGGAGCTGTTTTTT

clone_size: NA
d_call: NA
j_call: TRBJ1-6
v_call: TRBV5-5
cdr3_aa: CASSLGVPFRGDYNSPLHF
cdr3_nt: TGTGCCAGCAGCTTGGGAGTCCCGTTCCGGGGGGATTATAATTCACCCCTCCACTTT

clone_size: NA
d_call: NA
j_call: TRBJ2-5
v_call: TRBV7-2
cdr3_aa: CASISRRAETQYF
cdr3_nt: TGTGCCAGCATCTCCCGACGCGCGGAGACCCAGTACTTC

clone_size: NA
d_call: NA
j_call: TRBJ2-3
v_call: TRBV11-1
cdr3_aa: CASSLGDRSGVSTDTQYF
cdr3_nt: TGTGCCAGCAGCTTAGGAGACCGCAGCGGCGTTAGCACAGATACGCAGTATTTT

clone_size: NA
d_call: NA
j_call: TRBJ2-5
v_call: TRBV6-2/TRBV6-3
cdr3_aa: CASSPSWSNEQYF
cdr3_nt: TGTGCCAGCAGTCCCTCATGGTCCAATGAGCAGTACTTC

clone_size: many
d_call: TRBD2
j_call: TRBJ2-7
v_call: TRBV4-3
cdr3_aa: CASSQGLASSYEQYF
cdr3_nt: TGCGCCAGCAGCCAAGGACTAGCGAGCTCCTACGAGCAGTACTTC

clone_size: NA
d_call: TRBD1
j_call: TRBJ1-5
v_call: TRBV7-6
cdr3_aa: CASSLSFDRGNQPQHF
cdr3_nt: TGTGCCAGCAGCTTATCCTTCGACAGGGGCAATCAGCCCCAGCATTTT

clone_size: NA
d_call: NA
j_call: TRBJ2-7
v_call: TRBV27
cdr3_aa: CASSLGWASEQYF
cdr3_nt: TGTGCCAGCAGTTTAGGTTGGGCCTCCGAGCAGTACTTC

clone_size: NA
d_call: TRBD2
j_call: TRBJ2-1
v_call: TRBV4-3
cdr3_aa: CASSQTTGSGSNEQFF
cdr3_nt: TGCGCCAGCAGCCAGACCACGGGTAGCGGGAGTAATGAGCAGTTCTTC

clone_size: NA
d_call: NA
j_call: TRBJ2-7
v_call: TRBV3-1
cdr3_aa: CASSPHLAFTYNEQYF
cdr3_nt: TGTGCCAGCAGCCCGCATCTAGCGTTTACGTACAATGAGCAGTACTTC

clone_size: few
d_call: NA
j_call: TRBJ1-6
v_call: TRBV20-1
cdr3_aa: CSARRGPLAYNSPLHF
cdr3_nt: TGCAGTGCTAGGCGAGGACCGTTAGCCTATAATTCACCCCTCCACTTT

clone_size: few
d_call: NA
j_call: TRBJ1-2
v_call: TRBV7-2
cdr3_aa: CASSLVQGTGGYTF
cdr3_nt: TGTGCCAGCAGCTTAGTCCAGGGGACGGGTGGCTACACCTTC

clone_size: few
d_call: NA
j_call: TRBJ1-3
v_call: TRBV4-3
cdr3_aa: CASSQGKTADGNTIYF
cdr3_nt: TGCGCCAGCAGTCAAGGGAAAACAGCGGATGGAAACACCATATATTTT

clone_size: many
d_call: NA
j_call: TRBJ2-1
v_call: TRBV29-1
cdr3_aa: CSVLAREQFF
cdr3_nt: TGCAGCGTCTTAGCTAGGGAGCAGTTCTTC

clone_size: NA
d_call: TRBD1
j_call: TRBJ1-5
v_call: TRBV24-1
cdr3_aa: CATSEAPGQGNQPQHF
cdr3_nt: TGTGCCACCAGTGAAGCCCCGGGACAGGGGAATCAGCCCCAGCATTTT

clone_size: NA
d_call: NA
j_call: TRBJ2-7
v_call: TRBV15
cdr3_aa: CATSRSQRYEQYF
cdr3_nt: TGTGCCACCAGCAGATCACAGCGCTACGAGCAGTACTTC

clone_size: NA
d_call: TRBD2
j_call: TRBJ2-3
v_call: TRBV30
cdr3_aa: CAWNIAGGPADAQYF
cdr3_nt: TGTGCCTGGAATATAGCGGGGGGGCCGGCAGATGCGCAGTATTTT

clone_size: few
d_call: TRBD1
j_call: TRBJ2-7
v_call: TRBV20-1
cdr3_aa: CSAKQGTYEQYF
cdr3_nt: TGCAGTGCTAAACAGGGGACCTACGAGCAGTACTTC

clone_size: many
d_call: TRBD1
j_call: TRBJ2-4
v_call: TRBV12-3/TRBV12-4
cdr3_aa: CASSGDRGQIIQYF
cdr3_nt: TGTGCCAGCAGTGGGGACAGGGGGCAGATCATTCAGTACTTC

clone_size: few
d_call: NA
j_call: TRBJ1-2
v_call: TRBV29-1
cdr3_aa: CSASPPSYGYTF
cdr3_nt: TGCAGTGCTAGCCCCCCCTCTTATGGCTACACCTTC

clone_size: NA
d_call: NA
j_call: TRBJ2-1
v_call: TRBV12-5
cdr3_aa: CASGLVSGNEQFF
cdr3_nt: TGTGCTAGTGGTTTGGTATCGGGTAATGAGCAGTTCTTC

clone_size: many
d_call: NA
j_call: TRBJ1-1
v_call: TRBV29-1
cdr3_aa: CSVSGGNTEAFF
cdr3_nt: TGCAGCGTCTCCGGAGGGAACACTGAAGCTTTCTTT

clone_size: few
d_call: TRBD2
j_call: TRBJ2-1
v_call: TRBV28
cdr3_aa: CASSSPATSGKAEQFF
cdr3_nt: TGTGCCAGCAGTTCCCCCGCTACTAGCGGAAAGGCTGAGCAGTTCTTC

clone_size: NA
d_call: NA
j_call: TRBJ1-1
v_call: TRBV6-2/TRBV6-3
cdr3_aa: CASSYWAAANTEAFF
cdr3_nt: TGTGCCAGCAGTTACTGGGCCGCCGCGAACACTGAAGCTTTCTTT

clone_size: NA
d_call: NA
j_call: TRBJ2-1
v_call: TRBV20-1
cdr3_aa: CSAKTWGSYNEQFF
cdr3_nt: TGCAGTGCTAAAACGTGGGGATCCTACAATGAGCAGTTCTTC

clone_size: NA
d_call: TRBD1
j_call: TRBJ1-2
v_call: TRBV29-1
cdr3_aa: CSVEAKDRGYTF
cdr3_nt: TGCAGCGTTGAAGCTAAGGACAGGGGCTACACCTTC

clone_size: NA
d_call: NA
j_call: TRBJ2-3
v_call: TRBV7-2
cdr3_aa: CASSRTFVLDTQYF
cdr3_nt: TGTGCCAGCAGCCGGACATTTGTCCTTGATACGCAGTATTTT

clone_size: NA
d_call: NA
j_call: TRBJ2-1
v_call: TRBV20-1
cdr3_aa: CSPKGVNEQFF
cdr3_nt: TGCAGCCCGAAAGGGGTCAATGAGCAGTTCTTC

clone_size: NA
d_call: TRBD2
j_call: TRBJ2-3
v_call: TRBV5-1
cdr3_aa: CASSLLAGEGDTQYF
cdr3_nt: TGCGCCAGCAGCTTGCTGGCGGGGGAAGGAGATACGCAGTATTTT

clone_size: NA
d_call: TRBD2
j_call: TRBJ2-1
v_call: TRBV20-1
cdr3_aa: CSASGTSVYNEQFF
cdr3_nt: TGCAGTGCTAGTGGGACTAGCGTTTACAATGAGCAGTTCTTC

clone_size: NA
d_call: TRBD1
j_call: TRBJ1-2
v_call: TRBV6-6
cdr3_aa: CASSYAGGLGNYGYTF
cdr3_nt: TGTGCCAGCAGTTACGCAGGGGGTCTTGGGAACTATGGCTACACCTTC